The sequence of this TCR beta chain was determined in a study of vaccination and CD4 T cells after COVID-19. Looked up from germline, CDR1 is DFQATT and CDR2 is SNEGSKA (reference sequence). Trimming cost V 6 bases and J 3 bases; bases outside gene matches: 8. The CDR3 has 13 residues. The Oncomine TCR Beta short-read assay was what sequenced the DNA obtained from cultured CD4+ T cells. TCRdb re-derived calls from the PCR reads in MiXCR, one entry per CDR3 protein. The sample holds some 7,000 distinct CDR3 sequences, about 41% seen once. Of note for this clonotype: Its target is not known.

Treatment reported: approximately 9-day PBMC culture with coronavirus spike peptide pools or control peptides (ViraFEST assay). CD4+ T-cell collection from the unexposed donor predated the COVID-19 pandemic (2011-2018). Over 1.5 million PBMCs went into each well for culture with 10 IU/ml IL-2 and 10 ug/ml peptide pools. Sequences were obtained from CD4+ T cells from blood, cultured in vitro. J is TRBJ2-7 and V is TRBV20-1; TRBD1 aligns across 7 bases. This TCR was sampled from a human donor in good health. The CDR3 sequence is CSAVPGQHYEQYF. Written as DNA, the CDR3 is TGCAGTGCCGTTCCGGGACAGCACTACGAGCAGTACTTC.